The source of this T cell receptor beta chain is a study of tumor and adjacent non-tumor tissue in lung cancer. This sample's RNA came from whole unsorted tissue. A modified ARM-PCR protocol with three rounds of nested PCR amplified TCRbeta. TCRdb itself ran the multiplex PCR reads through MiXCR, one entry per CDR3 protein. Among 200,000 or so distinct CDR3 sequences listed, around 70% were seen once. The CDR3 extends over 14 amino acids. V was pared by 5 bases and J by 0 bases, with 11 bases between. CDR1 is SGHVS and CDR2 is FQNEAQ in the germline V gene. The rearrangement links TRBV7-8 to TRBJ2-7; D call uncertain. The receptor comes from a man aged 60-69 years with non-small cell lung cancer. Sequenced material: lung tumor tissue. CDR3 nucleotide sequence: TGTGCCAGCAGCCACACGACATGCTCCTACGAGCAGTACTTC. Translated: CASSHTTCSYEQYF.